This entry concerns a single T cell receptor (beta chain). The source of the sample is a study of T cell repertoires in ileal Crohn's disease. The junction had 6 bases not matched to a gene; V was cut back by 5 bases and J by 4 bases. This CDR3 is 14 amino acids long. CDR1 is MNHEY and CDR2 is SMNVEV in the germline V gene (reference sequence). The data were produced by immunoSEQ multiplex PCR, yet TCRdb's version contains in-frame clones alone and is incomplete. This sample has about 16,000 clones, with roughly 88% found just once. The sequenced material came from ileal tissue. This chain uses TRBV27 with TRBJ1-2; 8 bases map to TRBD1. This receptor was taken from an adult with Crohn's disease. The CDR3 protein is CASSPEGQVYGYTF. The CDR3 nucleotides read TGTGCCAGCAGTCCGGAGGGACAGGTCTATGGCTACACCTTC.